The 9 T cell receptor beta chains below all came from one sample that was sequenced in a study of blood T cell repertoires in COVID-19. The method was immunoSEQ multiplex PCR; TCRdb's version includes in-frame clones alone and lacks a portion of them. The data show just under 90,000 clones, with 72% seen just once and approximately 14% held by the top ten. Sequenced input: peripheral blood. These receptors were taken from a woman of 80 years or more with acute or convalescent COVID-19.

The gene calls are TRBV5-6 and TRBJ1-2; D ambiguous. The CDR3 consists of 14 residues. The germline CDR1 and CDR2 sequences are SGHDT and YYEEEE. The ends were cut back, 2 bases at V and 7 bases at J, with 15 bases in the middle. The chain's CDR3 is CASSFTDWSGGYTF. The CDR3 bases are TGTGCCAGCAGCTTTACGGATTGGTCGGGTGGCTACACCTTC.

The rearrangement joins TRBV4-2 to TRBJ1-2; D remains unclear. CDR3 length equals 15 residues. The germline CDR1 and CDR2 sequences are LGHNA and YNFKEQ. V gave up 0 bases and J gave up 5 bases, with 13 bases separating them. This chain's CDR3 is CASSQEKAADYGYTF. CDR3 nucleotides: TGTGCCAGCAGCCAAGAAAAAGCCGCTGATTATGGCTACACCTTC.

The rearrangement joins TRBV6-5 to TRBJ1-6; TRBD1 matches at 8 bases. Germline V CDR1 and CDR2: MNHEY, SVGAGI. The CDR3 is 15 amino acids. V lost 6 bases, J lost 10 bases, and 11 bases stayed unmatched. This chain's CDR3 is CASRGSGGAWSPLHF. The CDR3 nucleotides are TGTGCCAGCAGGGGATCAGGGGGCGCATGGTCACCCCTCCACTTT.

This clone was seen only a few times. The germline gene is not matched at one end of the junction; a read error may be the cause. The chain recombines TRBV6-1 with TRBJ2-7, with 9 bases identical to TRBD1. The CDR3 runs 14 residues. CDR1 and CDR2 (germline): MNHNS, SASEGT. In nucleotides, the CDR3 is TGTGCCAGCTGTGAGACAGGGGGTCCCTACGAGCAGTACTTC. The encoded protein is CASCETGGPYEQYF.

The chain joins TRBV19 to TRBJ2-3; D unresolved. Per the germline V gene, CDR1 is LNHDA and CDR2 is SQIVND (reference sequence). V gave up 3 bases and J gave up 4 bases, with 11 bases separating them. The CDR3 has 14 residues. CDR3 in DNA: TGTGCCAGTAGTATTGGCGGCCCACCAGATACGCAGTATTTT. The encoded protein is CASSIGGPPDTQYF. The complete variable domain, with remaining parts taken from reference TRBV19 and TRBJ2-3, reads DGGITQSPKYLFRKEGQNVTLSCEQNLNHDAMYWYRQDPGQGLRLIYYSQIVNDFQKGDIAEGYSVSREKKESFPLTVTSAQKNPTAFYLCASSIGGPPDTQYFGPGTRLTVL.

Turning to this clone: Sequence at one end of the junction differs from germline and may be a read error. The chain is built from TRBV2 and TRBJ2-1; no firm D call. The germline V gene has CDR1 SNHLY and CDR2 FYNNEI. The CDR3 is made up of 13 amino acids. CDR3 nucleotides: TGTGCCAGCAGGGAAGTCACTTACAATGAGCAGTTCTTC. Translating it yields CASREVTYNEQFF.

CDR3 nucleotides: TGTGCCAGCAGCTTCCAGCGGGGGGGGGAGACCCAGTACTTC. Amino acids: CASSFQRGGETQYF. This rearrangement joins TRBV7-2 to TRBJ2-5; 10 bases line up with TRBD2. Germline CDR1 and CDR2: SGHTA and FQGNSA. The V segment lost 3 bases and the J segment 5 bases; nucleotides outside the gene matches: 3. CDR3 length: 14 amino acids.

The CDR3 DNA follows: TGTGCCAGCAGCCCGGGACACCCTACGGATGAGCAGTTCTTC. As protein: CASSPGHPTDEQFF. V usage is TRBV7-2 and J usage is TRBJ2-1, with D perhaps TRBD1 (6 bases). The CDR3 sequence is 14 residues long. CDR1 and CDR2 from the germline V gene are SGHTA and FQGNSA. V lost 5 bases and J lost 8, with 16 bases in between.

The chain carries TRBV18 and TRBJ1-5; D gene uncertain. V gave up 3 bases and J gave up 1 base, with 10 bases separating them. This CDR3 spans 15 amino acids. Germline V gene sequence: CDR1 KGHSH, CDR2 LQKENI. In nucleotides, the CDR3 is TGTGCCAGCTCACCCCGGCCGGGGAGCAATCAGCCCCAGCATTTT. Its translation: CASSPRPGSNQPQHF.